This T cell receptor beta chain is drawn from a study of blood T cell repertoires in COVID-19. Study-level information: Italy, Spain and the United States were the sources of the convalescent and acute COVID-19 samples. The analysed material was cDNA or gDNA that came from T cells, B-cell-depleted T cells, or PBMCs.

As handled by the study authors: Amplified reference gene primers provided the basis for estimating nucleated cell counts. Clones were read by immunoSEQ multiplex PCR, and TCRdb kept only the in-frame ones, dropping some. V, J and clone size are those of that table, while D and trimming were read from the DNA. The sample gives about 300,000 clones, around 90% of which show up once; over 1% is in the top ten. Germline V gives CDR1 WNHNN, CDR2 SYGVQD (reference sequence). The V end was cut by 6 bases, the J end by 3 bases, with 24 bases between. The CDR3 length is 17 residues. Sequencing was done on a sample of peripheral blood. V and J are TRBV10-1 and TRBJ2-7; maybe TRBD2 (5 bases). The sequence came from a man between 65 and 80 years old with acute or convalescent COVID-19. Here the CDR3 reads CASSAGKGLAKLYEQYF. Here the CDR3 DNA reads TGCGCCAGCAGCGCTGGAAAAGGGCTAGCAAAGCTCTACGAGCAGTACTTC.